This T cell receptor (beta chain) was profiled in a study of CD8 T cells in Susac syndrome. Study-level information: Among the Susac syndrome patients sequenced, 5 or 6 had active disease and about eight were in remission.

With respect to this clonotype: The target antigen is unknown.

The authors sequenced TCR beta from blood CD8+ and CD4+ T cells. The CDR3 consists of 11 residues. The V gene lost 4 bases and the J gene lost 4 bases, with 7 bases spanning the gap. Germline assignment: CDR1 SQVTM and CDR2 ANQGSEA. Regarding the study as a whole: CD4+ repertoires of Susac syndrome patients lacked detectable clonal expansion.

Reverse transcription of 0.5 to 1 ug RNA was performed with random hexamers. The authors amplified TCR beta CDR3 across 54 Vbeta and 13 Jbeta using immunoSEQ multiplex PCR. In TCRdb, the immunoSEQ multiplex PCR reads were re-called with MiXCR into one record per CDR3 protein. In the table there are around 170,000 distinct CDR3 sequences, 95% to 97% of which are singletons. The sequenced sample was CD4+ T cells from PBMCs. The chain uses TRBV29-1 and TRBJ1-1; unclear D gene. This clonotype was sampled from a human donor with Susac syndrome. The CDR3 region is CSVVGFTEAFF. For the CDR3, the DNA is TGCAGCGTTGTAGGGTTCACTGAAGCTTTCTTT.